One sample yielded the 9 T cell receptor beta chains listed below, sequenced in a study of blood T cell repertoires in COVID-19. Repertoires were generated with immunoSEQ multiplex PCR, while TCRdb's copy carries only in-frame clones and drops some. The sample holds roughly 42,000 clones, 70% to 90% seen once. The source material was peripheral blood. The receptors shown here come from a man in his sixties with acute or convalescent COVID-19.

The chain couples TRBV4-1 to TRBJ2-2; 10 bases fit TRBD2. There are 17 residues in the CDR3. V lost 0 bases and J lost 2; bases outside the gene matches: 3. From germline, CDR1 is MGHRA and CDR2 YSYEKL. CDR3 sequence (DNA): TGCGCCAGCAGCCAAGAAACTAGCGGGACCAACACCGGGGAGCTGTTTTTT. This sequence encodes CASSQETSGTNTGELFF.

The chain joins TRBV7-2 to TRBJ2-5; possible D gene TRBD1, 8 bases. This CDR3 comprises 16 residues. V lost 6 bases and J lost 5, with 22 bases in between. Germline values: CDR1 SGHTA, CDR2 FQGNSA. The chain's CDR3 is CASSSNGGTGSETQYF. DNA of the CDR3: TGTGCCAGCAGTTCAAACGGGGGGACAGGCTCGGAGACCCAGTACTTC.

This rearrangement joins TRBV7-2 to TRBJ1-5; 8 bases agree with TRBD1. Germline V gives CDR1 SGHTA, CDR2 FQGNSA. Losses at the gene ends were 2 bases for V and 6 bases for J; bases not matched to a gene: 12. The CDR3 length is 17 residues. The CDR3 loop reads CASSLSPYQGAGQPQHF. CDR3 coding DNA: TGTGCCAGCAGCTTATCCCCTTACCAGGGGGCAGGTCAGCCCCAGCATTTT.

The chain links TRBV19 to TRBJ1-2; tentative D call: TRBD1 (6 bases). Germline V CDR1 and CDR2: LNHDA, SQIVND (reference sequence). Trimming took 5 bases from V and 3 from J, leaving 13 bases between them. This CDR3 spans 14 amino acids. The CDR3 coding sequence is TGTGCCAGTAGTTCGCCAGGGGAGTACTATGGCTACACCTTC. Protein product: CASSSPGEYYGYTF.

This clone was detected a few times. The V call is TRBV7-2, the J call TRBJ1-2; a possible D gene is TRBD1 (6 bases). V lost 5 bases, J lost 3 bases, and 13 bases lay in between. The CDR3 has 14 residues. CDR1 SGHTA and CDR2 FQGNSA come from the germline V gene. This chain's CDR3 is CASSVTGYDYGYTF. The CDR3 nucleotides are TGTGCCAGCAGCGTAACAGGGTATGACTATGGCTACACCTTC.

The count of this clone is one. The V gene is TRBV5-1, the J gene TRBJ1-3, with D possibly matching TRBD1 (5 bases). In germline, CDR1 is SGHRS, CDR2 YFSETQ. V was pared by 3 bases and J by 0 bases, with 13 bases between. This CDR3 region has 16 residues. The CDR3, as DNA: TGCGCCAGCAGCTCGAACTCGGGGGTCTCTGGAAACACCATATATTTT. The encoded protein is CASSSNSGVSGNTIYF.

V usage is TRBV7-2 and J usage is TRBJ1-5; TRBD1 matches at 7 bases. The CDR3 spans 14 residues. Trimming at V came to 6 bases and at J to 1 base, leaving 3 bases not matched to a gene. Germline values: CDR1 SGHTA, CDR2 FQGNSA. The CDR3 spells CASRAGGSNQPQHF. CDR3 in DNA: TGTGCCAGCAGGGCAGGGGGGAGCAATCAGCCCCAGCATTTT.

The rearrangement links TRBV9 to TRBJ1-1; 7 nucleotides agree with TRBD1. Trimming cost V 3 bases and J 2 bases; bases outside gene matches: 7. The CDR3 has 15 residues. Germline values: CDR1 SGDLS, CDR2 YYNGEE. CDR3 protein: CASSEQGQANTEAFF. In DNA, the CDR3 is TGTGCCAGCAGCGAGCAAGGACAGGCCAACACTGAAGCTTTCTTT. Supplemented by reference TRBV9 and TRBJ1-1, the full variable domain reads DSGVTQTPKHLITATGQRVTLRCSPRSGDLSVYWYQQSLDQGLQFLIQYYNGEERAKGNILERFSAQQFPDLHSELNLSSLELGDSALYFCASSEQGQANTEAFFGQGTRLTVV.

The chain combines TRBV27 with TRBJ1-1, with unresolved D. Germline V lookup: CDR1 MNHEY, CDR2 SMNVEV (reference sequence). This CDR3 is built from 13 residues. V was pared by 2 bases and J by 9 bases, with 13 bases between. CDR3 sequence: CASSLKGGGKAFF. For the CDR3, the DNA is TGTGCCAGCAGTTTAAAGGGTGGAGGGAAAGCTTTCTTT.